The sequence of this T cell receptor beta chain was determined in a study of cytomegalovirus exposure and HLA in healthy donors. Turning to the study itself: HLA-typed donors were the source of approximately 86 million unique TCRs held in an early data release.

Overall study findings and caveats: Most CMV-associated TCR beta chains appeared HLA-restricted in a later analysis. Later analysis indicated greater clonal expansion among HLA-associated TCR beta chains than among equally common other chains.

Of note for this clone: Its antigen is undetermined.

Unrecorded immune exposures were likely, despite nominal health at sampling. Vbeta (60) and Jbeta (13) primers were used in the PCR. Produced via immunoSEQ multiplex PCR; TCRdb's table is partial and in-frame only. In the table there are around 190,000 clones, about four fifths of which are singletons. V was clipped by 8 bases and J by 2 bases; unmatched bases: 6. The CDR3 sequence is 14 residues long. Germline CDR1 is MDHEN and CDR2 is SYDVKM. This TCR came from a female donor in good health and CMV-seronegative. The chain joins TRBV28 to TRBJ2-7; 10 bases line up with TRBD1. Sequenced sample: PBMCs. DNA of the CDR3: TGTGCCAGCGGACCGGGACAGGGGCCCTACGAGCAGTACTTC. Its translation is CASGPGQGPYEQYF.